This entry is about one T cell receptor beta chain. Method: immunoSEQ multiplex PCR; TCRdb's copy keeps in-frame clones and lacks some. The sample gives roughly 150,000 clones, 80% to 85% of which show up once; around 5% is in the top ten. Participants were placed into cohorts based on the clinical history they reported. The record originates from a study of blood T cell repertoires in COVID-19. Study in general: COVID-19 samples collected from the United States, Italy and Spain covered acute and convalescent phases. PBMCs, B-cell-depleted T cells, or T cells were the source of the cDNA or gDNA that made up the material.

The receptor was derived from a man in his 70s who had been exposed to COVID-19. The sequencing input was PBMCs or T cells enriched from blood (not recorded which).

CDR3 sequence: CASSTGQSRETQYF. CDR3 DNA sequence: TGTGCCAGCAGCACGGGACAATCAAGAGAGACCCAGTACTTC. The genes are TRBV9 and TRBJ2-5; tentative D call: TRBD1 (6 bases). Germline V gives CDR1 SGDLS, CDR2 YYNGEE. Trimming pared 4 bases from V and 4 bases from J, leaving 14 bases between. CDR3 length: 14 residues.